This T cell receptor beta chain was obtained from a study of blood T cells in healthy people across ages. CDR3 length equals 13 residues. V lost 5 bases to trimming and J lost 5 bases, with 12 bases between them. The authors ran a second PCR of roughly 6 to 12 cycles using a sample-barcoded 5' primer and a J-beta primer mix. TCRdb processed the 5' RACE reads anew with MiXCR; each CDR3 protein has one entry. The sample lists 600,000 or so distinct CDR3 sequences, roughly 21% occurring once. The chain recombines TRBV12-3 or TRBV12-4 with TRBJ2-5; D is unclear. The receptor was derived from a man between 65 and 85 years old in good health. What was sequenced was blood. The chain's CDR3 is CASSPLLVETQYF. The CDR3 coding sequence is TGTGCCAGCAGTCCTTTATTGGTTGAGACCCAGTACTTC.